This T cell receptor beta chain was recovered during a study of blood T cell repertoires in COVID-19. Study-level information: The cDNA or gDNA used as material had been derived from T cells, B-cell-depleted T cells, or PBMCs.

The germline V gene encodes CDR1 MNHEY and CDR2 SMNVEV (reference sequence). This CDR3 is built from 15 residues. Trimming left V 4 bases short and J 3 bases short, with 13 bases between. Participants were aged roughly 18 to 90 years, lived in over 20 US areas, and enrolled virtually. Within the 2 weeks before study entry, each person in the exposed group met a COVID-19 case. In the original workflow: Estimates of nucleated cell counts were drawn from the amplification of reference gene primers. Measured with immunoSEQ multiplex PCR; TCRdb has only the in-frame clones, and not every one. V and J calls plus clone size are reproduced from that table; the DNA served to infer D and trimming. The sample includes roughly 240,000 clones, over 80% of them seen just once.

The clonotype comes from a middle-aged man who had been exposed to COVID-19. The rearrangement joins TRBV27 to TRBJ1-5; D ambiguous. Sequencing input: PBMCs or T cells enriched from blood (not recorded which). The CDR3 sequence: CASSYRHSNNQPQHF. The CDR3 DNA sequence: TGTGCCAGCAGTTACAGACACAGCAACAATCAGCCCCAGCATTTT.